This T cell receptor (beta chain) was recorded in a study of vaccination effects on CD4 cells after COVID-19. The method was immunoSEQ multiplex PCR; TCRdb's version includes in-frame clones alone and lacks a portion of them. This table holds nearly 25,000 clones, about 70% found once. Trimming cost V 7 bases and J 0 bases; bases outside gene matches: 15. The CDR3 runs to 19 residues. Germline CDR1 MNHEY, CDR2 SMNVEV (reference sequence). Sequencing was preceded by expansion of antigen-specific CD4+ T cells with viral peptide pools in the ViraFEST assay. Isolation of CD4+ T cells took place after less than twelve days of culture. Of the BNT162b2 and mRNA-1273 vaccines, participants received two doses of one or the other. Roughly 2.1 million PBMC were seeded per well and grown in the presence of 10 IU/ml IL-2 and around 11 ug/ml peptides. About this clone: Antigen: not known.

Sequences were derived from CD4+ T cells from PBMCs cultured with SARS-CoV-2 spike peptides, sampled after COVID-19 vaccination. This receptor was taken from a human donor who received a COVID-19 vaccine. This sequence joins TRBV27 and TRBJ2-6; 7 bases line up with TRBD2. The DNA for the CDR3 is TGTGCCAGCAACCGGCGGGGGTTGGCTTCTTCCTCTGGGGCCAACGTCCTGACTTTC. The encoded protein is CASNRRGLASSSGANVLTF.